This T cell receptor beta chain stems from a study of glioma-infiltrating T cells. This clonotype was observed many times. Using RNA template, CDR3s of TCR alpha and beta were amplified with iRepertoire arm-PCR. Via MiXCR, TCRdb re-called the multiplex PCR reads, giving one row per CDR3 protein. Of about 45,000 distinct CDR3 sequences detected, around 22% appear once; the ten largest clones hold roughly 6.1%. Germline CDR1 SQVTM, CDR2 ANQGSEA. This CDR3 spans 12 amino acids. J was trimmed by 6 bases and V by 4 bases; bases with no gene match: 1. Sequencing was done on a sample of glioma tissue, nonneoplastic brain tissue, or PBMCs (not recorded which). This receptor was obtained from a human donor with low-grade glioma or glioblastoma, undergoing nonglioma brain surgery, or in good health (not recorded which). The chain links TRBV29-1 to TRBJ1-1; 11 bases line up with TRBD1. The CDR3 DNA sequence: TGCAGCGTTGGGGGACAGGGGGCTGAAGCTTTCTTT. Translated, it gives CSVGGQGAEAFF.